Shown below are 21 T cell receptor beta chains from a single sample sequenced in a study of glioma-infiltrating T cells. The iRepertoire nested amplicon-rescue multiplex PCR amplified TCR alpha and beta CDR3s from RNA. MiXCR, run by TCRdb on the multiplex PCR reads, gives a single entry per CDR3 protein. This sample carries 300,000 to 450,000 distinct CDR3 sequences, roughly two fifths of them seen once, and the ten largest clones take 12%. The sequenced material came from glioma tissue, nonneoplastic brain tissue, or PBMCs (not recorded which). Receptor source: a human donor with low-grade glioma or glioblastoma, undergoing nonglioma brain surgery, or in good health (not recorded which).

The chain couples TRBV7-9 to TRBJ1-6; weak D call: TRBD1 (6 bases). Germline V CDR1 and CDR2: SEHNR, FQNEAQ (reference sequence). There are 15 residues in the CDR3. Trimming cost V 1 base and J 10 bases, with 14 bases left between them. Written as DNA, the CDR3 is TGTGCCAGCAGCTTAGGGTCGGGACACTGCTCACCCCTCCACTTT. Encoded protein: CASSLGSGHCSPLHF. Combining the CDR3 with reference TRBV7-9 and TRBJ1-6 gives the whole variable domain DTGVSQNPRHKITKRGQNVTFRCDPISEHNRLYWYRQTLGQGPEFLTYFQNEAQLEKSRLLSDRFSAERPKGSFSTLEIQRTEQGDSAMYLCASSLGSGHCSPLHFGNGTRLTVT.

Concerning this clonotype: An end of the junction does not agree with germline; a read error may underlie this. V is TRBV20-1 and J is TRBJ2-1; D is perhaps TRBD2 (6 bases). The CDR3 has 13 residues. CDR1 is DFQATT, CDR2 SNEGSKA, per germline (reference sequence). The CDR3 loop reads CSARLGLLNKQFF. In nucleotides, the CDR3 is TGCAGTGCTCGTCTGGGACTCCTCAATAAGCAGTTCTTC.

Only a few counts were recorded for this clonotype. The V call is TRBV3-1, the J call TRBJ2-7; D is unclear. This CDR3 contains 12 residues. V shed 4 bases and J shed 3 bases, with 7 bases lying between them. Germline V gene data show CDR1 as LGHDT and CDR2 as YNNKEL (reference sequence). The CDR3 spells CASSPDLYEQYF. The CDR3 DNA sequence: TGTGCCAGCAGCCCCGACCTCTACGAGCAGTACTTC.

CDR3 loop: CASSPWEGRSYEQYF. The CDR3 region has the DNA TGTGCCAGCAGCCCCTGGGAGGGACGCTCCTACGAGCAGTACTTC. The J gene is TRBJ2-7, the V gene TRBV6-6; TRBD2 matches at 7 bases. CDR1 MNHNY and CDR2 SVGAGI come from the germline V gene (reference sequence). V trimming: 6 bases; J trimming: 0 bases; junction bases outside the gene matches: 8. The length of the CDR3 is 15 residues.

This chain connects TRBV15 to TRBJ2-2, with TRBD2 matching 7 bases. V was clipped by 0 bases and J by 5 bases; unmatched bases: 15. This CDR3 has 19 residues. Germline CDR1 is LNHNV and CDR2 is YYDKDF (reference sequence). In nucleotides, the CDR3 is TGTGCCACCAGCAGAGATGGACGGGGCGGGAGTCGAGGGACCGGGGAGCTGTTTTTT. It translates to CATSRDGRGGSRGTGELFF.

This clonotype occurred many times. The chain links TRBV28 to TRBJ2-3; a weak D match, TRBD1 (6 bases). Trimming stripped 4 bases from V and 4 bases from J, with 15 bases between. The CDR3 totals 15 residues. CDR1 is MDHEN, CDR2 SYDVKM, per germline. The CDR3 bases are TGTGCCAGCAGTTCTCCAGGGGAGAGAGCAGATACGCAGTATTTT. It is translated as CASSSPGERADTQYF.

V is TRBV7-2 and J is TRBJ2-3; 9 nucleotides agree with TRBD2. Germline V CDR1 and CDR2: SGHTA, FQGNSA. Unmatched junction bases numbered 10, after V lost 3 bases and J lost 0 bases. CDR3 length: 18 amino acids. The CDR3 loop reads CASSFRGATSGSTDTQYF. Here the CDR3 DNA reads TGTGCCAGCAGCTTTCGGGGGGCAACTAGCGGGAGCACAGATACGCAGTATTTT.

The CDR3 loop reads CASRDFSNQPQHF. The DNA for the CDR3 is TGTGCCAGTCGGGACTTTAGCAATCAGCCCCAGCATTTT. The V and J genes are TRBV19 and TRBJ1-5, with TRBD1 as a possible D gene (5 bases). Germline V gives CDR1 LNHDA, CDR2 SQIVND (reference sequence). The CDR3 sequence is 13 residues long. V was cut by 8 bases and J by 0 bases, with 8 bases left in between.

The sample holds many counts of this clonotype. The CDR3 loop reads CASTNGGPGGELFF. The CDR3 region has the DNA TGTGCCAGCACAAACGGAGGGCCAGGCGGGGAGCTGTTTTTT. This chain links TRBV27 with TRBJ2-2; TRBD2 is a possible D gene (6 bases). Trimming cost V 7 bases and J 7 bases, with 16 bases left between them. CDR1 is MNHEY, CDR2 SMNVEV, per germline (reference sequence). The CDR3 consists of 14 residues.

This clonotype was seen at least ten times. The chain is built from TRBV6-5 and TRBJ2-1; TRBD2 aligns across 9 bases. V was pared by 2 bases and J by 5 bases, with 4 bases of the junction left unmatched. The CDR3 has 15 amino acids. Germline V gene sequence: CDR1 MNHEY, CDR2 SVGAGI. The CDR3 sequence is CASSYMLAGNNEQFF. CDR3 coding DNA: TGTGCCAGCAGTTACATGCTAGCGGGGAACAATGAGCAGTTCTTC.

V usage is TRBV7-3 and J usage is TRBJ2-1, with TRBD2 matching 7 bases. With V trimmed by 3 bases and J by 9 bases, 11 bases remained unmatched. CDR1 is SGHTA, CDR2 FQGTGA, per germline. The CDR3 is 15 residues long. The CDR3: CASSFGRESRGEQFF. The CDR3 bases are TGTGCCAGCAGCTTCGGGCGGGAGAGTAGGGGTGAGCAGTTCTTC. Together with reference TRBV7-3 and TRBJ2-1, the CDR3 gives the full variable domain: GAGVSQTPSNKVTEKGKYVELRCDPISGHTALYWYRQSLGQGPEFLIYFQGTGAADDSGLPNDRFFAVRPEGSVSTLKIQRTERGDSAVYLCASSFGRESRGEQFFGPGTRLTVL.

This clonotype has ten or more counts. V gene TRBV6-1 combines with J gene TRBJ2-7; D could derive from TRBD1 or TRBD2 (5 bases each). The germline V and J ends were trimmed by 8 bases and 1 base, with 12 bases remaining between them. The germline V gene encodes CDR1 MNHNS and CDR2 SASEGT. This CDR3 spans 13 amino acids. The CDR3 loop reads CASARAGSYEQYF. CDR3 in DNA: TGTGCCAGCGCGAGGGCAGGGTCCTACGAGCAGTACTTC.

The chain joins TRBV7-2 to TRBJ2-7; perhaps TRBD2 as D (5 bases). Germline V gene sequence: CDR1 SGHTA, CDR2 FQGNSA. Trimming shortened V by 3 bases and J by 0 bases, and 9 bases separated the two germline ends. The CDR3 length is 14 residues. The CDR3 protein is CASSFKRPSYEQYF. Here the CDR3 DNA reads TGTGCCAGCAGCTTTAAGCGGCCCTCCTACGAGCAGTACTTC.

A note on this clonotype: A read error may produce the germline difference seen at one junction end. The chain joins TRBV19 to TRBJ1-1; D unclear. This CDR3 has 12 amino acids. Germline CDR1 is LNHDA and CDR2 is SQIVND (reference sequence). As DNA, the CDR3 is TGCGCCAGTAGTATAGGAGGGTCTGAAGCTTTCTTT. It yields the protein CASSIGGSEAFF. Together with reference TRBV19 and TRBJ1-1, the CDR3 gives the full variable domain: DGGITQSPKYLFRKEGQNVTLSCEQNLNHDAMYWYRQDPGQGLRLIYYSQIVNDFQKGDIAEGYSVSREKKESFPLTVTSAQKNPTAFYLCASSIGGSEAFFGQGTRLTVV.

The chain uses TRBV28 and TRBJ2-7, with D maybe TRBD2 (6 bases). V lost 5 bases and J 1 base, leaving 21 bases between the germline ends. The germline V gene encodes CDR1 MDHEN and CDR2 SYDVKM. The CDR3 is 17 amino acids. CDR3 bases: TGTGCCAGCAGTCTCCCCGGGGGATGGGTGAGTTCCTACGAGCAGTACTTC. It yields the protein CASSLPGGWVSSYEQYF.

The CDR3 spells CAPSRGRASTDTQYF. The DNA for the CDR3 is TGTGCCCCCTCCCGCGGTAGAGCTAGCACAGATACGCAGTATTTT. The V call is TRBV7-6, the J call TRBJ2-3; no firm D call. The germline V and J ends were trimmed by 11 bases and 0 bases, with 18 bases remaining between them. CDR1 is SGHVS and CDR2 is FNYEAQ in the germline V gene. The CDR3 sequence is 15 residues long.

Of note for this clonotype: This may arise from a read error, as a much more abundant clone is one base away. J is TRBJ2-7 and V is TRBV28, with D perhaps TRBD1 or TRBD2 (5 bases each). The V end lost 2 bases, the J end lost 6 bases, and 14 bases lay between the germline ends. Germline CDR1 and CDR2: MDHEN and SYDVKM. This CDR3 is 14 amino acids long. The CDR3 loop reads CASSLRQLGGEQYF. As DNA, the CDR3 is TGTGCCAGCAGTTTAAGACAGCTTGGAGGCGAGCAGTACTTC.

The V gene is TRBV24-1, the J gene TRBJ1-6, with 10 positions matching TRBD1. Germline V gene lookup returns CDR1 KGHDR and CDR2 SFDVKD. The length of the CDR3 is 14 residues. Trimming cost V 5 bases and J 7 bases; bases outside gene matches: 1. CDR3 DNA: TGTGCCACCAGTGTGGACAGGGGGAATTCACCCCTCCACTTT. Translating gives CATSVDRGNSPLHF.

Concerning this clonotype itself: Just one base apart from a much larger clone, this may be a read error. This rearrangement joins TRBV27 to TRBJ1-3; 11 nucleotides align to TRBD1. Germline V gene lookup returns CDR1 MNHEY and CDR2 SMNVEV (reference sequence). With V trimmed by 5 bases and J by 9 bases, 9 bases remained unmatched. The CDR3 has 15 residues. The CDR3 region is CASSERTGGLCTIYF. In nucleotides, the CDR3 is TGTGCCAGCAGTGAACGGACAGGGGGCTTATGCACCATATATTTT.

CDR3 DNA: TGTGCCAGAAGGGGGGACATGACCTACGAGCAGTACTTC. Translation gives CARRGDMTYEQYF. This chain connects TRBV2 to TRBJ2-7; D may match TRBD1 or TRBD2 (6 bases each). The CDR3 spans 13 residues. Germline V lookup: CDR1 SNHLY, CDR2 FYNNEI. The germline V and J ends were trimmed by 9 bases and 2 bases, with 14 bases remaining between them.

The chain uses TRBV7-3 and TRBJ2-1; D could derive from TRBD1 or TRBD2 (5 bases each). Germline lookup yields CDR1 SGHTA and CDR2 FQGTGA. CDR3 length: 16 amino acids. Trimming cost V 3 bases and J 4 bases, with 16 bases left between them. CDR3 DNA: TGTGCCAGCAGCTTTTCCAACCGGGACGGATACAATGAGCAGTTCTTC. Protein: CASSFSNRDGYNEQFF.